The clone carrying this T cell receptor beta chain was seen at least ten times. Its antigen is undetermined. Unique molecular identifiers featured in how the TCRbeta library was prepared. Via MiXCR, TCRdb re-called the PCR reads, giving one row per CDR3 protein. The sample contains around 200,000 distinct CDR3 sequences, around 7.7% of which appear only once. The sample originates from a study of T-cell reconstitution after alpha-beta-depleted transplantation in children. Study results and limitations: The origin of alpha-beta T cells about two months after transplant was reportedly several hundred expanded graft clones.

The TCR comes from a male patient aged 2-10 years who had a stem cell transplant for acute myeloid leukemia, so the T cells may come from the graft donor. The sequencing here drew on PBMCs, mostly from graft donor cells, taken 360 days after TCRalphabeta/CD19-depleted stem cell transplant.

This CDR3 is CASSLTSGGFGSTQYF. CDR3 coding DNA: TGTGCCAGCAGTCTTACTAGCGGGGGATTCGGGAGTACGCAGTATTTT. The chain has TRBV6-5 and TRBJ2-3; 11 bases match TRBD2. The CDR3 sequence is 16 residues long. V lost 5 bases to trimming and J lost 8 bases; unmatched junction nucleotides: 12. CDR1 is MNHEY, CDR2 SVGAGI, per germline.